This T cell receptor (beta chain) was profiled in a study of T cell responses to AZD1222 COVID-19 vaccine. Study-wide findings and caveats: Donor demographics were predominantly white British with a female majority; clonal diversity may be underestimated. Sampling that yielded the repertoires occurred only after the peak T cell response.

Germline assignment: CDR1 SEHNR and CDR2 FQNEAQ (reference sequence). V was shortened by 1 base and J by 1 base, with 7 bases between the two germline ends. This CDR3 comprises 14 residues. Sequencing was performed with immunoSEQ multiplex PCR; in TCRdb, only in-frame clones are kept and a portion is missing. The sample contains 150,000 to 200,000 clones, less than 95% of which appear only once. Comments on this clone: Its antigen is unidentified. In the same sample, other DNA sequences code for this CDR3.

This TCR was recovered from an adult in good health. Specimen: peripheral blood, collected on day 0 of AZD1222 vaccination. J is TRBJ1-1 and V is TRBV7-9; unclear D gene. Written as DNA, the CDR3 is TGTGCCAGCAGCTTAGGGCCCCAGAACACTGAAGCTTTCTTT. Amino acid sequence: CASSLGPQNTEAFF.